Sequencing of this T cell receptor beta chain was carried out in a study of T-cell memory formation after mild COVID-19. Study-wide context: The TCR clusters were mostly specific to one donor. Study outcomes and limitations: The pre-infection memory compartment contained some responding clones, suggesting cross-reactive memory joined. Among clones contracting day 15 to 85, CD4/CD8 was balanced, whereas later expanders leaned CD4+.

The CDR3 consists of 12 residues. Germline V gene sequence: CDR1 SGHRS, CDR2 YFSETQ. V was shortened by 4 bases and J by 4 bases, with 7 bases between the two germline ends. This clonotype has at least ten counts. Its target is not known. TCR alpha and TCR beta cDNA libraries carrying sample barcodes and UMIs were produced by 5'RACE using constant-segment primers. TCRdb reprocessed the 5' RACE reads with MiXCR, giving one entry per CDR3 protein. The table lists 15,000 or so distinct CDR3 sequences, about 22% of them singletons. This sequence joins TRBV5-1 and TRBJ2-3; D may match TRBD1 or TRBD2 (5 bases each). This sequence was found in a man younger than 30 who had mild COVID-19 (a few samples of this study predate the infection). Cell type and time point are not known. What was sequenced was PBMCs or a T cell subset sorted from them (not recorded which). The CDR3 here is CASSPGPDTQYF. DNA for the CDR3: TGCGCCAGCAGCCCGGGGCCAGATACGCAGTATTTT.